These T cell receptor beta chains were read from a single sample in a study of blood T cell repertoires in COVID-19. Method: immunoSEQ multiplex PCR; TCRdb's copy keeps in-frame clones and lacks some. The sample yields 150,000 or so clones, approximately 85% seen once. Material for sequencing was peripheral blood. These receptors all come from a man in his 60s who had recovered from COVID-19. The CDR3 runs from the conserved cysteine through the conserved F or W. A D gene is named only where the DNA matches it firmly. Only part of the rows carry a size: once, few, many, or a class if the clone is expanded.

j_call: TRBJ2-7; d_call: NA; clone_size: NA; v_call: TRBV18; cdr3_nt: TGTGCCAGCTCACCAATTCCCGGACAGACCTACGAGCAGTACTTC; cdr3_aa: CASSPIPGQTYEQYF
j_call: TRBJ1-2; d_call: NA; clone_size: NA; v_call: TRBV15; cdr3_nt: TGTGCCACCAGCAGAGACGACGGAGGGGGCTACACCTTC; cdr3_aa: CATSRDDGGGYTF
j_call: TRBJ2-7; d_call: NA; clone_size: NA; v_call: TRBV10-3; cdr3_nt: TGTGCCATCAGTAGAATGACAGGAGACTACGAGCAGTACTTC; cdr3_aa: CAISRMTGDYEQYF
j_call: TRBJ2-1; d_call: TRBD1; clone_size: NA; v_call: TRBV7-9; cdr3_nt: TGTGCCAGCAGCTTTCACAGGGGCTACAATGAGCAGTTCTTC; cdr3_aa: CASSFHRGYNEQFF
j_call: TRBJ1-1; d_call: NA; clone_size: once; v_call: TRBV9; cdr3_nt: TGTGCCAGCAGCGTAGGGCAGGGAAGAGAGGAAGCTTTCTTT; cdr3_aa: CASSVGQGREEAFF
j_call: TRBJ2-7; d_call: TRBD2; clone_size: few; v_call: TRBV4-2; cdr3_nt: TGTGCCAGCAGCGGCGTAGCGGGGGATTTGGTGCAGTACTTC; cdr3_aa: CASSGVAGDLVQYF
j_call: TRBJ1-1; d_call: NA; clone_size: NA; v_call: TRBV6-6; cdr3_nt: TGTGGAAGTGGCGGTATTAACACTGAAGCTTTCTTT; cdr3_aa: CGSGGINTEAFF
j_call: TRBJ2-3; d_call: NA; clone_size: NA; v_call: TRBV7-3; cdr3_nt: TGTGCCAGCAGCTTGCCCACTAGACACACAGATACGCAGTATTTT; cdr3_aa: CASSLPTRHTDTQYF
j_call: TRBJ2-1; d_call: NA; clone_size: NA; v_call: TRBV10-3; cdr3_nt: TGTGCCATCGGGGTGGGGAGCAACTCCTACAATGAGCAGTTCTTC; cdr3_aa: CAIGVGSNSYNEQFF
j_call: TRBJ1-2; d_call: TRBD1; clone_size: NA; v_call: TRBV30; cdr3_nt: TGTGCCTGGAGTGTCGGGACAGGGTATGGCTACACCTTC; cdr3_aa: CAWSVGTGYGYTF
j_call: TRBJ2-3; d_call: TRBD1; clone_size: NA; v_call: TRBV6-6; cdr3_nt: TGTGCCAGCAGTTGGCCGGGACAGGGGGCAGATACGCAGTATTTT; cdr3_aa: CASSWPGQGADTQYF
j_call: TRBJ1-1; d_call: NA; clone_size: once; v_call: TRBV9; cdr3_nt: TGTGCCAGCTGTCGGACCGGGACGAGCGGGGCTGAAGCTTTCTTT; cdr3_aa: CASCRTGTSGAEAFF
j_call: TRBJ2-4; d_call: TRBD2; clone_size: NA; v_call: TRBV4-1; cdr3_nt: TGCGCCAACTCAAGGGCTAGCGGGGTGGAGGGCAAAAACATTCAGTACTTC; cdr3_aa: CANSRASGVEGKNIQYF
j_call: TRBJ1-5; d_call: NA; clone_size: NA; v_call: TRBV5-5; cdr3_nt: TGTGCCAGCAGCTCCTCAGACACTAATCAGCCCCAGCATTTT; cdr3_aa: CASSSSDTNQPQHF
j_call: TRBJ1-5; d_call: TRBD1; clone_size: few; v_call: TRBV6-2/TRBV6-3; cdr3_nt: TGTGCCAGCAGTTACCAACCCGGGACAGGGAGGCATTTT; cdr3_aa: CASSYQPGTGRHF
j_call: TRBJ2-7; d_call: NA; clone_size: NA; v_call: TRBV7-2; cdr3_nt: TGTGCCAGCAGCTTAGAGGGGGGGGCTGAGCAGTACTTC; cdr3_aa: CASSLEGGAEQYF
j_call: TRBJ1-3; d_call: NA; clone_size: NA; v_call: TRBV10-3; cdr3_nt: TGTGCCATCGGACACTCTGGAAACACCATATATTTT; cdr3_aa: CAIGHSGNTIYF
j_call: TRBJ1-1; d_call: NA; clone_size: NA; v_call: TRBV18; cdr3_nt: TGTGCCAGCTCACCGGGGCAGTCGAACACTGAAGCTTTCTTT; cdr3_aa: CASSPGQSNTEAFF
j_call: TRBJ2-3; d_call: TRBD2; clone_size: NA; v_call: TRBV30; cdr3_nt: TGTGCCTGGAGTGGGACTAGCGGGGGGCCAGATACGCAGTATTTT; cdr3_aa: CAWSGTSGGPDTQYF
j_call: TRBJ2-5; d_call: TRBD1; clone_size: NA; v_call: TRBV7-2; cdr3_nt: TGTGCCAGCAGCCGGCGGACAGGGGGCAGACAGACCCAGTACTTC; cdr3_aa: CASSRRTGGRQTQYF
j_call: TRBJ1-1; d_call: TRBD1; clone_size: NA; v_call: TRBV5-3; cdr3_nt: TGTGCCAGAAGCCACCGGGACAGCGGGACTGAAGCTTTCTTT; cdr3_aa: CARSHRDSGTEAFF
j_call: TRBJ2-7; d_call: TRBD2; clone_size: NA; v_call: TRBV4-1; cdr3_nt: TGCGCCAGCAGCGTTCAGGGTATCCGCGGGAGCTCCTACGAGCAGTACTTC; cdr3_aa: CASSVQGIRGSSYEQYF
j_call: TRBJ2-3; d_call: TRBD2; clone_size: NA; v_call: TRBV10-3; cdr3_nt: TGTGCCATCAGTGGCGGGGGGTCTTTTGCCACAGATACGCAGTATTTT; cdr3_aa: CAISGGGSFATDTQYF
j_call: TRBJ2-3; d_call: TRBD2; clone_size: NA; v_call: TRBV5-4; cdr3_nt: TGTGCCAGCAGCCATCGGACTAGAGGGGCGGATACGCAGTATTTT; cdr3_aa: CASSHRTRGADTQYF
j_call: TRBJ1-3; d_call: NA; clone_size: NA; v_call: TRBV7-2; cdr3_nt: TGTGCCAGCAGCTTGGGGCCCCTGGCCGGAAACACCATATATTTT; cdr3_aa: CASSLGPLAGNTIYF
j_call: TRBJ1-3; d_call: NA; clone_size: NA; v_call: TRBV3-1/TRBV3-2; cdr3_nt: TGTGCCAGCAGTCAGAACAGCGGCTCTGGAAACACCATATATTTT; cdr3_aa: CASSQNSGSGNTIYF
j_call: TRBJ2-5; d_call: TRBD1; clone_size: NA; v_call: TRBV5-1; cdr3_nt: TGCGCCAGCAGCCAGGGACAGGGGGTGGGAGAGACCCAGTACTTC; cdr3_aa: CASSQGQGVGETQYF
j_call: TRBJ2-3; d_call: TRBD1; clone_size: NA; v_call: TRBV5-5; cdr3_nt: TGTGCCAGCAGCTCTAGCAGGGGGCGAGTAGATACGCAGTATTTT; cdr3_aa: CASSSSRGRVDTQYF
j_call: TRBJ1-2; d_call: NA; clone_size: NA; v_call: TRBV4-1; cdr3_nt: TGCGCCAGCAGCCAAGGACAGGACGGTGACTATGGCTACACCTTC; cdr3_aa: CASSQGQDGDYGYTF
j_call: TRBJ2-1; d_call: TRBD2; clone_size: NA; v_call: TRBV4-1; cdr3_nt: TGCGCCAGCAGCCAAGATTGGCGGGGGGCCTACAATGAGCAGTTCTTC; cdr3_aa: CASSQDWRGAYNEQFF
j_call: TRBJ2-1; d_call: NA; clone_size: NA; v_call: TRBV9; cdr3_nt: TGTGCCAGCAGCTCCTCCCGGGCGAACAGGCAGCTCAATGAGCAGTTCTTC; cdr3_aa: CASSSSRANRQLNEQFF
j_call: TRBJ1-5; d_call: NA; clone_size: NA; v_call: TRBV5-1; cdr3_nt: TGCGCCAGCAGCTTGGAGTCAGTTAATCAGCCCCAGCATTTT; cdr3_aa: CASSLESVNQPQHF
j_call: TRBJ1-1; d_call: NA; clone_size: NA; v_call: TRBV27; cdr3_nt: TGTGCCAGCAGTTTGGCCTCACCCCCCGTGAACACTGAAGCTTTCTTT; cdr3_aa: CASSLASPPVNTEAFF
j_call: TRBJ2-3; d_call: NA; clone_size: NA; v_call: TRBV15; cdr3_nt: TGTGCCACCAGCGGGGAGCGGGCTGGCACAGATACGCAGTATTTT; cdr3_aa: CATSGERAGTDTQYF
j_call: TRBJ1-3; d_call: TRBD1; clone_size: NA; v_call: TRBV3-1/TRBV3-2; cdr3_nt: TGTGCCAGCAGCCAGGGACAGGGGAGCGTTTCTGGAAACACCATATATTTT; cdr3_aa: CASSQGQGSVSGNTIYF
j_call: TRBJ2-3; d_call: TRBD2; clone_size: NA; v_call: TRBV7-2; cdr3_nt: TGTGCCAGCAGCCCGGGACTAGCGCCAGATACGCAGTATTTT; cdr3_aa: CASSPGLAPDTQYF
j_call: TRBJ2-1; d_call: TRBD2; clone_size: NA; v_call: TRBV7-9; cdr3_nt: TGTGCCAGCAGCCTCCCCCCAGCTAGCGGGGGGGATGAGCAGTTCTTC; cdr3_aa: CASSLPPASGGDEQFF
j_call: TRBJ1-1; d_call: TRBD1; clone_size: NA; v_call: TRBV11-2; cdr3_nt: TGTGCCAGCAGCTTAGATAAGACAGGGAGGGCTTTCTTT; cdr3_aa: CASSLDKTGRAFF
j_call: TRBJ1-2; d_call: NA; clone_size: NA; v_call: TRBV3-1/TRBV3-2; cdr3_nt: TGTGCCAGCAGCCAAGGGTCAGCTAACTATGGCTACACCTTC; cdr3_aa: CASSQGSANYGYTF
j_call: TRBJ1-2; d_call: NA; clone_size: NA; v_call: TRBV9; cdr3_nt: TGTGCCAGCAGCGTAGAAGCAGGGCCGTATGGCTACACCTTC; cdr3_aa: CASSVEAGPYGYTF
j_call: TRBJ1-2; d_call: NA; clone_size: NA; v_call: TRBV5-1; cdr3_nt: TGCGCCAGCAGCTTGGACCCCATGGGGGGGACTACCTACACCTTC; cdr3_aa: CASSLDPMGGTTYTF
j_call: TRBJ2-7; d_call: NA; clone_size: NA; v_call: TRBV2; cdr3_nt: TGTGCCAGCAGTTCACGGACAGAAGTCACCTACGAGCAGTACTTC; cdr3_aa: CASSSRTEVTYEQYF
j_call: TRBJ1-2; d_call: NA; clone_size: few; v_call: TRBV7-9; cdr3_nt: TGTGCCAGCAGCTTAGGGGGAGACAGGCGACAGAATGGCTACACCTTC; cdr3_aa: CASSLGGDRRQNGYTF
j_call: TRBJ2-1; d_call: TRBD2; clone_size: once; v_call: TRBV6-5; cdr3_nt: TGTGCCAGCAGTACTAGCGGGGGGAGGGATGAGCAGTTCTTC; cdr3_aa: CASSTSGGRDEQFF
j_call: TRBJ1-1; d_call: TRBD1; clone_size: once; v_call: TRBV29-1; cdr3_nt: TGCAGCGTTGATTTGTCTCGGGACAGGGAAGCTTTCTTT; cdr3_aa: CSVDLSRDREAFF
j_call: TRBJ2-3; d_call: TRBD1; clone_size: once; v_call: TRBV7-2; cdr3_nt: TGTGCCAGCAGCTTTACAGGGGGCTTAGGGGATACGCAGTATTTT; cdr3_aa: CASSFTGGLGDTQYF
j_call: TRBJ1-1; d_call: NA; clone_size: NA; v_call: TRBV30; cdr3_nt: TGTGCCTGGAGGGGTCTTCGCAGATCCTCAGGCCTTGAAGCTTTCTTT; cdr3_aa: CAWRGLRRSSGLEAFF
j_call: TRBJ2-3; d_call: TRBD1; clone_size: NA; v_call: TRBV5-1; cdr3_nt: TGCGCCAGCAGTGGGGGACAGCCCCTCACAGATACGCAGTATTTT; cdr3_aa: CASSGGQPLTDTQYF
j_call: TRBJ2-7; d_call: TRBD1; clone_size: NA; v_call: TRBV9; cdr3_nt: TGTGCCAGCAGCTCAGGGGGCAGACCCTACGAGCAGTACTTC; cdr3_aa: CASSSGGRPYEQYF
j_call: TRBJ1-3; d_call: NA; clone_size: NA; v_call: TRBV5-8; cdr3_nt: TGTGCCAGCAGCAGCGGACGGATCTCTGGAAACACCATATATTTT; cdr3_aa: CASSSGRISGNTIYF
j_call: TRBJ2-1; d_call: TRBD2; clone_size: NA; v_call: TRBV7-9; cdr3_nt: TGTGCCAGCAGCTTAGTCCTCACTAGCGGGGGTGGTGAGCAGTTCTTC; cdr3_aa: CASSLVLTSGGGEQFF
j_call: TRBJ1-5; d_call: TRBD1; clone_size: NA; v_call: TRBV11-2; cdr3_nt: TGTGCCAGCAGCGTCGGGACAGGCCCAGGTCAGCCCCAGCATTTT; cdr3_aa: CASSVGTGPGQPQHF
j_call: TRBJ1-2; d_call: NA; clone_size: NA; v_call: TRBV20-1; cdr3_nt: TGCAGTGCTAGTACACTGGGGGCCGGCTACACCTTC; cdr3_aa: CSASTLGAGYTF